This TCR beta chain was sequenced during a study of blood T cell repertoires in COVID-19. Study summary: In each case, the material was cDNA or gDNA derived from T cells, B-cell-depleted T cells, or PBMCs.

The protocol was immunoSEQ multiplex PCR, while the TCRdb copy is restricted to in-frame clones and leaves out a portion. Of around 260,000 clones listed, approximately 85% are singletons. It was during active infection that Seattle patients were enrolled and then longitudinally followed. V lost 5 bases and J lost 1, with 5 bases in between. The V gene's germline CDR1 is SGHTA and CDR2 FQGNSA. This CDR3 has 12 amino acids. The sequenced sample was peripheral blood. This sequence joins TRBV7-2 and TRBJ1-2; D gene uncertain. This clonotype was obtained from a human donor with COVID-19, enrolled during active disease. The donor label of this sample is uncertain. The CDR3 bases are TGTGCCAGCAGCCCACTTAACTATGGCTACACCTTC. It encodes CASSPLNYGYTF.